The 7 T cell receptor beta chains reported below all come from one sample, sequenced in a study of naive and memory T cell subsets. Findings of the study overall: Possibly reflecting memory cells re-expressing CD45RA, a few larger clonotypes occurred in naive repertoires, especially CD8.

For these TCRs, the target antigens are not known. The beta constant-region primer was an equimolar mix of two oligonucleotides covering TRBC1 and TRBC2. Four rounds of PCR amplified the ligated cDNA using nested alpha and beta constant-region primers plus SP2. TCRdb re-called the UMI-ligation and nested PCR reads with MiXCR, one entry per CDR3 protein. The profile shows over 130,000 distinct CDR3 sequences, 15% to 25% of them singletons. Material for sequencing was naive CD8+ T cells from blood. Every receptor here comes from a human donor in good health.

The chain is built from TRBV28 and TRBJ1-1; 7 bases are shared with TRBD1. Germline V gene sequence: CDR1 MDHEN, CDR2 SYDVKM. V lost 1 base to trimming and J lost 4 bases; unmatched junction nucleotides: 6. The CDR3 is 15 residues long. The CDR3 loop is CASSLLGGAFTEAFF. The CDR3 DNA is TGTGCCAGCAGTTTATTAGGGGGCGCTTTCACTGAAGCTTTCTTT.

This clonotype has a handful of counts. The chain joins TRBV10-3 to TRBJ1-1; tentatively, D is TRBD1 (5 bases). Germline loops: CDR1 ENHRY, CDR2 SYGVKD. The CDR3 totals 15 residues. V was clipped by 6 bases and J by 5 bases, with 19 bases between them. CDR3 DNA sequence: TGTGCCATCAGCTCTATGGACACGGGCGAGACTGAAGCTTTCTTT. This sequence encodes CAISSMDTGETEAFF.

The chain is built from TRBV9 and TRBJ2-3; D perhaps matches TRBD2 (6 bases). The V end was cut by 6 bases, the J end by 0 bases, with 17 bases between. The CDR3 has 16 amino acids. Germline V gene lookup returns CDR1 SGDLS and CDR2 YYNGEE. The DNA for the CDR3 is TGTGCCAGCAACAATCAGGAGGGAATGAGCACAGATACGCAGTATTTT. This encodes CASNNQEGMSTDTQYF.

The V gene is TRBV9, the J gene TRBJ2-1, with D possibly being TRBD1 or TRBD2 (5 bases each). V was clipped by 2 bases and J by 8 bases, with 8 bases between them. Per the germline V gene, CDR1 is SGDLS and CDR2 is YYNGEE. The CDR3 runs 12 residues. For the CDR3, the DNA is TGTGCCAGCAGCGTTCGGGGCTATGAGCAGTTCTTC. This codes for CASSVRGYEQFF. Using reference TRBV9 and TRBJ2-1 for the parts outside the CDR3, the full variable domain is DSGVTQTPKHLITATGQRVTLRCSPRSGDLSVYWYQQSLDQGLQFLIQYYNGEERAKGNILERFSAQQFPDLHSELNLSSLELGDSALYFCASSVRGYEQFFGPGTRLTVL.

This clonotype has more than one count but fewer than ten. The chain recombines TRBV28 with TRBJ2-5; 8 nucleotides agree with TRBD1. CDR1 MDHEN and CDR2 SYDVKM come from the germline V gene. Trimming took 1 base from V and 0 from J; bases not matched to a gene: 10. The CDR3 runs 18 residues. CDR3 protein: CASSLSPGTGLYQETQYF. The CDR3 DNA is TGTGCCAGCAGTTTATCCCCCGGGACAGGATTGTACCAAGAGACCCAGTACTTC.

This clonotype has only a few counts. V gene TRBV12-3 or TRBV12-4 combines with J gene TRBJ1-4; weak D call: TRBD1 (5 bases). The CDR3 loop spans 12 amino acids. Trimming shortened V by 3 bases and J by 7 bases, and 6 bases separated the two germline ends. This chain's CDR3 is CASSFGGEKLFF. CDR3 DNA sequence: TGTGCCAGCAGTTTCGGGGGTGAAAAACTGTTTTTT.

This clonotype was picked up a small number of times. The chain combines TRBV28 with TRBJ2-7; D is tentatively TRBD1 or TRBD2 (6 bases each). CDR1 is MDHEN and CDR2 is SYDVKM in the germline V gene. The ends were cut back, 3 bases at V and 5 bases at J, with 14 bases in the middle. The CDR3 sequence is 14 residues long. The DNA of the CDR3 is TGTGCCAGCAGTTTTACAGGGACGGGGGACGAGCAGTACTTC. Residues: CASSFTGTGDEQYF. Based on the CDR3 plus reference TRBV28 and TRBJ2-7, the full variable domain is DVKVTQSSRYLVKRTGEKVFLECVQDMDHENMFWYRQDPGLGLRLIYFSYDVKMKEKGDIPEGYSVSREKKERFSLILESASTNQTSMYLCASSFTGTGDEQYFGPGTRLTVT.